The 16 T cell receptor beta chains listed next were all sequenced from one sample in a study of brain metastases from non-small cell lung cancer. Measured with immunoSEQ multiplex PCR; TCRdb has only the in-frame clones, and not every one. Seen here are roughly 3,000 clones, roughly 79% observed once, and the top ten hold around 7%. Sequenced material: primary lung tumor tissue. These receptors all stem from a donor at least 40 years old with non-small cell lung cancer.

Concerning this clone: At one end, the junction sequence differs from germline, possibly due to a read error. The gene calls are TRBV6-5 and TRBJ1-3; D gene ambiguous. The germline V gene encodes CDR1 MNHEY and CDR2 SVGAGI. This CDR3 spans 13 amino acids. As DNA, the CDR3 is TGTACCAGCAGCCTAAAGGGAGGAAACACCATATATTTT. It codes for CTSSLKGGNTIYF.

Note on this clone: This could be a read error, since a much larger clone is one nucleotide away. The V gene is TRBV6-5, the J gene TRBJ2-5; 8 positions match TRBD1. CDR1 and CDR2 (germline): MNHEY, SVGAGI. The CDR3 covers 15 residues. The CDR3: CTSSSRQGRQETQYF. The DNA for the CDR3 is TGTACCAGCAGTTCCCGACAGGGGCGCCAAGAGACCCAGTACTTC.

The chain uses TRBV5-5 and TRBJ1-5, with TRBD1 identical over 8 bases. J lost 3 bases, V lost 3 bases, and 5 bases had no gene match. The germline V gene encodes CDR1 SGHKS and CDR2 YYEKEE (reference sequence). There are 15 residues in the CDR3. CDR3 nucleotides: TGTGCCAGCAGCTACGGACAGGGCTACAATCAGCCCCAGCATTTT. As protein: CASSYGQGYNQPQHF. Using reference TRBV5-5 and TRBJ1-5 for the parts outside the CDR3, the full variable domain is DAGVTQSPTHLIKTRGQQVTLRCSPISGHKSVSWYQQVLGQGPQFIFQYYEKEERGRGNFPDRFSARQFPNYSSELNVNALLLGDSALYLCASSYGQGYNQPQHFGDGTRLSIL.

The rearrangement joins TRBV29-1 to TRBJ2-6, with TRBD1 matching over 9 bases. In germline, CDR1 is SQVTM, CDR2 ANQGSEA. The length of the CDR3 is 18 residues. V shed 2 bases, J shed 0 bases, and the junction held 8 bases outside the gene matches. The DNA for the CDR3 is TGCAGCGTTGAAACCCCGGGACAGGGCCGCTCTGGGGCCAACGTCCTGACTTTC. Amino acids: CSVETPGQGRSGANVLTF.

This chain connects TRBV6-2 or TRBV6-3 to TRBJ2-5, with 8 bases identical to TRBD1. Unmatched junction bases numbered 6, after V lost 2 bases and J lost 1 base. The germline V gene encodes CDR1 MNHEY and CDR2 SVGEGT. The CDR3 contains 16 residues. The CDR3: CASSYQGAIFQETQYF. The DNA for the CDR3 is TGTGCCAGCAGTTACCAGGGGGCCATCTTCCAAGAGACCCAGTACTTC.

The chain recombines TRBV7-9 with TRBJ2-5; tentatively, D is TRBD1 (5 bases). CDR1 SEHNR and CDR2 FQNEAQ come from the germline V gene (reference sequence). The CDR3 covers 18 residues. Trimming took 3 bases from V and 2 from J, leaving 22 bases between them. CDR3 nucleotide sequence: TGTGCCAGCAGCTTTGGTCAGGGATTCGCCCAGAGACAAGAGACCCAGTACTTC. It codes for CASSFGQGFAQRQETQYF.

The V and J genes are TRBV28 and TRBJ1-5, with TRBD1 matching over 7 bases. CDR3 length: 14 amino acids. V was pared by 8 bases and J by 3 bases, with 7 bases of the junction left unmatched. Germline V gene sequence: CDR1 MDHEN, CDR2 SYDVKM. The CDR3 protein is CASLRQGLNQPQHF. The DNA of the CDR3 is TGTGCCAGCCTTCGACAGGGCCTCAATCAGCCCCAGCATTTT.

The J gene is TRBJ2-7, the V gene TRBV7-9; D gene unclear. The V gene's germline CDR1 is SEHNR and CDR2 FQNEAQ (reference sequence). The CDR3 is 13 amino acids. V dropped 5 bases and J dropped 2 bases, with 10 bases sitting between them. This CDR3 reads CASSAGSPYEQYF. CDR3 DNA: TGTGCCAGCAGCGCCGGGTCTCCCTACGAGCAGTACTTC.

J is TRBJ2-7 and V is TRBV5-1; 8 positions agree with TRBD1. The CDR3 covers 13 residues. CDR1 and CDR2 from the germline V gene are SGHRS and YFSETQ. With 4 bases clipped from V and 4 bases from J, the junction kept 4 bases outside the gene matches. This chain's CDR3 is CASSAGTGYEQYF. Written as DNA, the CDR3 is TGCGCCAGCAGCGCCGGGACAGGATACGAGCAGTACTTC.

The V gene is TRBV5-3, the J gene TRBJ2-7; TRBD1 is a possible D gene (5 bases). TRBV5-3 is noted as an ORF with a role that remains uncertain. The CDR3 loop spans 21 amino acids. The germline V and J ends were trimmed by 0 bases and 0 bases, with 28 bases remaining between them. CDR3 in amino acids: CARSLEAGFFSGLPFSYEQYF. CDR3 bases: TGTGCCAGAAGCTTGGAGGCAGGGTTTTTCTCTGGGCTTCCTTTCTCCTACGAGCAGTACTTC.

This sequence joins TRBV19 and TRBJ1-5; no clear D. This CDR3 comprises 14 residues. CDR1 and CDR2 (germline): LNHDA, SQIVND (reference sequence). V lost 3 bases, J lost 3 bases, and 9 bases lay in between. The CDR3, as DNA: TGTGCCAGTAGTATGCGAGCCCTCAATCAGCCCCAGCATTTT. It specifies CASSMRALNQPQHF.

This sequence joins TRBV6-4 and TRBJ2-2; D remains unclear. Trimming shortened V by 5 bases and J by 6 bases, and 13 bases separated the two germline ends. The CDR3 spans 14 residues. CDR1 is MRHNA, CDR2 SNTAGT, per germline. CDR3 in amino acids: CASSTGFWAGELFF. Written as DNA, the CDR3 is TGTGCCAGCAGTACCGGATTTTGGGCCGGGGAGCTGTTTTTT.

This clone showed up just a few times. V and J are TRBV13 and TRBJ2-3; tentative D call: TRBD2 (7 bases). Trimming left V 5 bases short and J 4 bases short, with 13 bases between. Germline assignment: CDR1 PRHDT and CDR2 FYEKMQ (reference sequence). This CDR3 comprises 14 residues. The chain's CDR3 is CASSLRGGADTQYF. CDR3 bases: TGTGCCAGCAGCCTGAGGGGGGGCGCAGATACGCAGTATTTT.

A word on this clone: Other DNA sequences in this specimen translate into the identical CDR3. CDR3 in DNA: TGTGCCAGCAGCCTGGGACAGGGGACCTACGAGCAGTACTTC. As protein: CASSLGQGTYEQYF. This rearrangement joins TRBV7-9 to TRBJ2-7; 10 bases match TRBD1. The CDR3 is 14 amino acids. The V and J ends lost 5 bases and 2 bases, in that order; junction bases with no gene match: 3. CDR1 is SEHNR, CDR2 FQNEAQ, per germline (reference sequence).

The gene calls are TRBV2 and TRBJ1-6, with no clear D. The ends were cut back, 6 bases at V and 9 bases at J, with 18 bases in the middle. The CDR3 sequence is 15 residues long. CDR1 and CDR2 from the germline V gene are SNHLY and FYNNEI. CDR3 sequence: CASRDLEGWVSPLHF. CDR3 nucleotide sequence: TGTGCCAGCAGGGACCTTGAGGGATGGGTTTCACCCCTCCACTTT.

Comment on this clone: Other nucleotide sequences in the sample specify the same CDR3. The chain is built from TRBV3-1 (or the pseudogene TRBV3-2) and TRBJ1-5; no firm D call. Trimming stripped 2 bases from V and 3 bases from J, with 2 bases between. This CDR3 has 12 amino acids. Germline assignment: CDR1 LGHDT and CDR2 YNNKEL (reference sequence). The CDR3 spells CASSQHNQPQHF. CDR3 DNA sequence: TGTGCCAGCAGCCAACACAATCAGCCCCAGCATTTT.